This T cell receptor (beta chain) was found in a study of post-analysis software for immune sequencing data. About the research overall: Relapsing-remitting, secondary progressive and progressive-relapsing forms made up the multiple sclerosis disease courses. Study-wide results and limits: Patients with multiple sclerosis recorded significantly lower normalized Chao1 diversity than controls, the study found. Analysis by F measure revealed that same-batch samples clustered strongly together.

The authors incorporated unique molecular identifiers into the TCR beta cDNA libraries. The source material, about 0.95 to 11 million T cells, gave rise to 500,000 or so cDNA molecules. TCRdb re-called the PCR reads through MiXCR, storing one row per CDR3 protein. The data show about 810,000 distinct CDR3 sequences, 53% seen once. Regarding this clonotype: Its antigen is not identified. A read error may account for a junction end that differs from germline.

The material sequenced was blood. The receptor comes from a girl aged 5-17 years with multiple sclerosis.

Here the CDR3 DNA reads TGCGCCACCAGCTTGGGGGACCCTGCCTACGAGCAGTACTTC. Translated: CATSLGDPAYEQYF. The J gene is TRBJ2-7, the V gene TRBV5-1; the D gene could be TRBD1 or TRBD2 (5 bases each). The CDR3 consists of 14 residues. Germline CDR1 is SGHRS and CDR2 is YFSETQ.